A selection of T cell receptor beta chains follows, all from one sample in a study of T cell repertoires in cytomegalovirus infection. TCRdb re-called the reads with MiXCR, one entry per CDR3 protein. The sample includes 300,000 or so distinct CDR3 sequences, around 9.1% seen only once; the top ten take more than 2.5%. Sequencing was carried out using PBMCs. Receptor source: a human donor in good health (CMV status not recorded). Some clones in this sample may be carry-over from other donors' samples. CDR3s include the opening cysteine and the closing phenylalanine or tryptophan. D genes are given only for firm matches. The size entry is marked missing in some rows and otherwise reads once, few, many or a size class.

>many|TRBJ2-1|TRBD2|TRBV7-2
TGTGCCAGCAGCCCTGGGACTAGCGTCAATGAGCAGTTCTTC
CASSPGTSVNEQFF
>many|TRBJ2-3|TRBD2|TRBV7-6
TGTGCCAGCAGCTTACCGACTAGCGGGGGAGAAGATACGCAGTATTTT
CASSLPTSGGEDTQYF
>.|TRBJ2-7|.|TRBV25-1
TGTGCCAGCAGTGATACAGTTTCCTCCTACGAGCAGTACTTC
CASSDTVSSYEQYF
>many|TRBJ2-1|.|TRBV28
TGTGCCAGCACCCTCCAGACAGGCCTCTACAATGAGCAGTTCTTC
CASTLQTGLYNEQFF
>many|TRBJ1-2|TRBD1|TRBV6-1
TGTGCCAGCAGTACCCGGACAGGCAGCTATGGCTACACCTTC
CASSTRTGSYGYTF
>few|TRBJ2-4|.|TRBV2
TGTGCCAGCAGCCCCGAAACGGACTTCTCTGCCAAAAACATTCAGTACTTC
CASSPETDFSAKNIQYF
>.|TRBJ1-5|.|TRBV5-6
TGTGCCAGCAGCTTTCGGGTTGAGCCCCAGCATTTT
CASSFRVEPQHF
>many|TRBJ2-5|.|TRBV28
TGTGCCAGCAGTAATCGGCGACACAGGGTAGAGACCCAGTACTTC
CASSNRRHRVETQYF
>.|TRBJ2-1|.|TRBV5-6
TGTGCCAGCAGCTGGGGGGACTTCGAGCAGTTCTTC
CASSWGDFEQFF
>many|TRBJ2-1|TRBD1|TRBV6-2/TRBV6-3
TGTGCCAGCAGACTCACCCAGGGGGTTGAGCAGTTCTTC
CASRLTQGVEQFF
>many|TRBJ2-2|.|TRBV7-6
TGTGCCAGCAGCTTAGCCATCCCGTGGACAGAAAACACCGGGGAGCTGTTTTTT
CASSLAIPWTENTGELFF
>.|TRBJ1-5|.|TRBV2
TGTGCCAGCAGTCCGACAGTCCTCTATAGCAATCAGCCCCAGCATTTT
CASSPTVLYSNQPQHF
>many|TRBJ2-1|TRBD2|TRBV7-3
TGTGCCAGCAGCCCCCGGATAGCGGGGCTTTCCTACAATGAGCAGTTCTTC
CASSPRIAGLSYNEQFF